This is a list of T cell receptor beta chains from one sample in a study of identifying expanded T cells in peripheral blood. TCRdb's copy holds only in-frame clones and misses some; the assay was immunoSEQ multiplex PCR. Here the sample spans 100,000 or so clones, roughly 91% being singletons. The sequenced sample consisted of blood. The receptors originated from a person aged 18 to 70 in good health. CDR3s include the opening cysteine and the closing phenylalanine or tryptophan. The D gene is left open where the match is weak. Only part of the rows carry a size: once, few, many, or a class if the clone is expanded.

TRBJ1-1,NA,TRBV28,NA,TGTGCCAGCAGTTACCCTTGGGGGGAGGGATTGGGAACTGAAGCTTTCTTT,CASSYPWGEGLGTEAFF
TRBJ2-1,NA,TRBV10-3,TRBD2,TGTGCCATCAGTGAGTCCGGACTAGCGGGGGGCGAGCAGTTCTTC,CAISESGLAGGEQFF
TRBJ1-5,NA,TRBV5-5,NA,TGTGCCAGCAGCCAAAGGGGAACAGAGTATAGCAATCAGCCCCAGCATTTT,CASSQRGTEYSNQPQHF
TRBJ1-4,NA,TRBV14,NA,TGTGCCAGCAGCCAATCAGGTTGGGGAAATGAAAAACTGTTTTTT,CASSQSGWGNEKLFF
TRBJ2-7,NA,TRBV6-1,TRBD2,TGTGCCAGCAGTATAGCGGGGGCTATCTCCTACGAGCAGTACTTC,CASSIAGAISYEQYF
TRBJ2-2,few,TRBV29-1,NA,TGCAGCGCACTCCTTCGGGGCGGGGAGCTGTTTTTT,CSALLRGGELFF
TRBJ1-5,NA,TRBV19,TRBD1,TGTGCCAGTGTGAAAACTGACAGGGGATACCCTCAGCCCCAGCATTTT,CASVKTDRGYPQPQHF
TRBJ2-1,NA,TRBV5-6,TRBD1,TGTGCCAGCAGCTTTCTCGGACAGGGGGCCTATGAGCAGTTCTTC,CASSFLGQGAYEQFF
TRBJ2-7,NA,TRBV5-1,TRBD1,TGCGCCAGCAGCTACGACAGGGGGACCTACGAGCAGTACTTC,CASSYDRGTYEQYF
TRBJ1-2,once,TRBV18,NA,TGTGCCAGCTCACCGCAAAGCGGGGCCGTAAACTATGGCTACACCTTC,CASSPQSGAVNYGYTF